This TCR beta chain was retrieved from a study of human T cells and chemical hapten exposure. Turning to the study itself: Diagnoses of alopecia areata, totalis or universalis occurred in mostly female patients.

TCRdb recomputed calls from the RACE reads with MiXCR, one row per CDR3 protein. This table has approximately 350,000 distinct CDR3 sequences, about 7% appearing once. The V gene lost 4 bases and the J gene lost 1 base, with 10 bases spanning the gap. This CDR3 has 13 residues. Germline CDR1 is DFQATT and CDR2 is SNEGSKA (reference sequence). Stated time point: patch test 1, 2 weeks after DPC sensitization. The treatment: therapeutic diphenylcyclopropenone sensitization with weekly scalp DPC. Non-pregnant alopecia patients aged 18 to 70, suitable for DPC therapy. This sequence joins TRBV20-1 and TRBJ1-2; a possible D gene is TRBD1 (5 bases). This TCR was sampled from a woman aged 18-30 years with alopecia areata. Some clones in this sample may be carry-over from other donors' samples. The material was whole blood, obtained in connection with sensitization to the hapten diphenylcyclopropenone (DPC). The CDR3 loop reads CSANYRLNYGYTF. CDR3 in DNA: TGCAGTGCTAACTACAGGCTTAACTATGGCTACACCTTC.